Listed below are T cell receptor beta chains from one sample, sequenced in a study of blood T cell repertoires in COVID-19. Using immunoSEQ multiplex PCR, the repertoire was profiled, and TCRdb retains in-frame clones only, with some absent. The data show about 75,000 clones, more than 75% seen once. Sequenced: peripheral blood. These receptor sequences come from a human donor in a cohort sampled during active COVID-19. Both conserved end residues are part of each CDR3. A D gene is named only where the DNA matches it firmly. Clone size, where shown, is once, few, many, or a class for clones that have expanded.

size	V	J	D	DNA	CDR3
once	TRBV5-4	TRBJ2-2	TRBD2	TGTGCCAGCAGCGCCTTAGCGGGGGGGCCCCCCACCGGGGAGCTGTTTTTT	CASSALAGGPPTGELFF
once	TRBV7-9	TRBJ1-2	.	TGTGCCAGCAGCTTAGAAACTGACTATGGCTACACCTTC	CASSLETDYGYTF
.	TRBV6-2/TRBV6-3	TRBJ2-7	.	TGTGCCAGCAGTTACCCGAGTCAGGGCTCCTACGAGCAGTACTTC	CASSYPSQGSYEQYF
.	TRBV12-3/TRBV12-4	TRBJ1-3	.	TGTGCCAGCAGTTTAGGGGCAGGGAGGGACTCATATTTT	CASSLGAGRDSYF
.	TRBV28	TRBJ1-5	.	TGTGCCAGCAGTTTACTGGTAGTTCAGCCCCAGCATTTT	CASSLLVVQPQHF
.	TRBV4-2	TRBJ2-7	TRBD1	TGTGCCAGCAGCCAAGGGGGGACAGGGTTGTACGAGCAGTACTTC	CASSQGGTGLYEQYF
once	TRBV20-1	TRBJ2-5	TRBD2	TGCAGTGCTAGTGCGAGCGGGAGATTGTCCGAGACCCAGTACTTC	CSASASGRLSETQYF
.	TRBV10-1	TRBJ2-7	.	TGCGCCAGCAGTGAAGGGGGTAGCTCCTACGAGCAGTACTTC	CASSEGGSSYEQYF
.	TRBV6-2/TRBV6-3	TRBJ2-1	.	TGTGCCAGCAGTTACAAGCGGCGGAGCTCCTACAATGAGCAGTTCTTC	CASSYKRRSSYNEQFF
.	TRBV7-2	TRBJ1-2	.	TGTGCCAGCAGCTACCCGTTCTCGGGGACTGATGGCTACACCTTC	CASSYPFSGTDGYTF
.	TRBV30	TRBJ2-5	.	TGTGCCTGGAGGGTCCCGGGAAGTATAGAGACCCAGTACTTC	CAWRVPGSIETQYF
.	TRBV6-5	TRBJ2-6	.	TGTGCCAGCAGATCAGGGATTGGGGCCAACGTCCTGACTTTC	CASRSGIGANVLTF
.	TRBV19	TRBJ2-6	.	TGTGCCAGTGGGGTAGCGGGGGCCAACGTCCTGACTTTC	CASGVAGANVLTF
.	TRBV5-4	TRBJ1-6	.	TGTGCCAGCAGCTTGTCTACTCAACGGGTCCTCCACTTT	CASSLSTQRVLHF
.	TRBV5-6	TRBJ2-7	.	TGTGCCAGCAGCCGGGCGGGGTCCTACGAGCAGTACTTC	CASSRAGSYEQYF
.	TRBV11-2	TRBJ1-1	TRBD1	TGTGCCAGCAGTCGCAGGGGGCGGAACACTGAAGCTTTCTTT	CASSRRGRNTEAFF
.	TRBV21-1	TRBJ1-5	.	TGTGCCAGCAGCAAAAATGGAACAGGGGTTGATCAGCCCCAGCATTTT	CASSKNGTGVDQPQHF
.	TRBV28	TRBJ2-7	TRBD1	TGTGCCAGCAGTCTGGACAGGGGGCGTTACGAGCAGTACTTC	CASSLDRGRYEQYF
.	TRBV5-5	TRBJ1-3	.	TGTGCCAGCAGCTTGCGGGACAACAACTCTGGAAACACCATATATTTT	CASSLRDNNSGNTIYF
.	TRBV7-2	TRBJ1-1	.	TGTGCCAGCAGCTTAGTCTCGGGAGCGAACACTGAAGCTTTCTTT	CASSLVSGANTEAFF
.	TRBV18	TRBJ2-3	TRBD2	TGTGCCAGCTCACCAGCGGGGGGACGAGCAGATACGCAGTATTTT	CASSPAGGRADTQYF
.	TRBV10-2	TRBJ2-7	TRBD1	TGCGCCAGCAGTGACTACCGGGACAGCCGCTCCTACGAGCAGTACTTC	CASSDYRDSRSYEQYF
.	TRBV5-1	TRBJ2-3	.	TGCGCCAGCAGCCAGAGCGGTACCCCCACAGATACGCAGTATTTT	CASSQSGTPTDTQYF
.	TRBV6-4	TRBJ1-5	.	TGTGCCAGCAGTGGGGCTACGCCCCAGCATTTT	CASSGATPQHF
.	TRBV7-3	TRBJ1-1	TRBD1	TGTGCCAGCAGCATCCAACCAGGGGGCCGCACTGAAGCTTTCTTT	CASSIQPGGRTEAFF
.	TRBV4-1	TRBJ1-2	TRBD1	TGCGCCAGCAGCCAAGATCAAGGCGGGACAGGATACTATGGCTACACCTTC	CASSQDQGGTGYYGYTF
.	TRBV28	TRBJ2-3	.	TGTGCCAGCAGTAACACGGGACACCCTGAAGCAGATACGCAGTATTTT	CASSNTGHPEADTQYF
.	TRBV19	TRBJ1-3	.	TGTGCCAGTAGTACAGGGTACTCTGGAAACACCATATATTTT	CASSTGYSGNTIYF
.	TRBV6-5	TRBJ1-2	TRBD1	TGTGCCAGCAGGGGACGGGACAGGGATGGCTATGGCTACACCTTC	CASRGRDRDGYGYTF
.	TRBV19	TRBJ1-2	TRBD1	TGTGCCAGTAGTAGGGACAGGGGAAACTATGGCTACACCTTC	CASSRDRGNYGYTF
.	TRBV28	TRBJ2-2	TRBD1	TGTGCCAGCAGACCCCGACAGGGCGAGAACACCGGGGAGCTGTTTTTT	CASRPRQGENTGELFF
.	TRBV7-9	TRBJ2-3	TRBD2	TGTGCCAGCAGCCCAGATCGGACTAGCGGGTGGACAGATACGCAGTATTTT	CASSPDRTSGWTDTQYF
.	TRBV5-1	TRBJ2-1	TRBD2	TGCGCCAGCAGCCTCAGACTGGCAGCGGGAGGGCCGGGGAATGAGCAGTTCTTC	CASSLRLAAGGPGNEQFF
.	TRBV6-6	TRBJ1-4	TRBD1	TGTGCCAGCAGCCGCGACAGGGACGAAAAACTGTTTTTT	CASSRDRDEKLFF
.	TRBV5-1	TRBJ2-4	.	TGCGCCAGCAGCGAACCGTCAGGAAACATTCAGTACTTC	CASSEPSGNIQYF
many	TRBV7-9	TRBJ1-2	TRBD1	TGTGCCAGCAGCCACGCAGTCCGGACAGGCCCCAACTATGGCTACACCTTC	CASSHAVRTGPNYGYTF
.	TRBV28	TRBJ2-3	TRBD2	TGTGCCACCAAACTAGCGGCCAGCACAGATACGCAGTATTTT	CATKLAASTDTQYF
.	TRBV5-1	TRBJ2-5	TRBD2	TGCGCCAGCAGCGCCGAAGCGGGGGGGTCCCGGGAGACCCAGTACTTC	CASSAEAGGSRETQYF
.	TRBV24-1	TRBJ2-2	.	TGTGCCACCACCAGGGGAGGGGCCGGGGAGCTGTTTTTT	CATTRGGAGELFF
once	TRBV29-1	TRBJ2-1	TRBD2	TGCAGCGTTGATGAGGCTAGCGGGTGGTCCTACAATGAGCAGTTCTTC	CSVDEASGWSYNEQFF
.	TRBV30	TRBJ1-1	.	TGTGCCTGGAGTATCTCCAGGGGAACTGAAGCTTTCTTT	CAWSISRGTEAFF
.	TRBV19	TRBJ2-5	TRBD2	TGTGCCAGTAGTCCCGCGGGGGGGCCTAGAGAGACCCAGTACTTC	CASSPAGGPRETQYF
.	TRBV3-1/TRBV3-2	TRBJ2-3	.	TGTGCCAGCAGCCGGGGGGGCGGGGGCGGGGGTACGCAGTATTTT	CASSRGGGGGGTQYF
.	TRBV7-9	TRBJ2-5	.	TGTGCCAGCAGTGAGAAGGAGACCCAGTACTTC	CASSEKETQYF
.	TRBV7-3	TRBJ2-1	TRBD2	TGTGCCAGCAGCACGGGACTAGCGGCCTACAATGAGCAGTTCTTC	CASSTGLAAYNEQFF